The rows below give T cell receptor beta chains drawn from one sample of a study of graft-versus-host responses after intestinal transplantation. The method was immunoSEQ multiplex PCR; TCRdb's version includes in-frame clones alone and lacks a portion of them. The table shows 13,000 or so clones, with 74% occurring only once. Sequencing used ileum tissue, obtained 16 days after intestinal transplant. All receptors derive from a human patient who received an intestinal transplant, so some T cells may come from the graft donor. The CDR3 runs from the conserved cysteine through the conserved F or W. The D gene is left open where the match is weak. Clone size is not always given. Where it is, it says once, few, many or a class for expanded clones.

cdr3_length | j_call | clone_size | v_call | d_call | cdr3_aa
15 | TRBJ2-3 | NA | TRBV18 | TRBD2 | CASSLTSGGSDTQYF
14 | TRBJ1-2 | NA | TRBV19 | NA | CASSIGSGIYGYTF
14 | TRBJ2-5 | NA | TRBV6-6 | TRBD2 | CASSLLAGQETQYF
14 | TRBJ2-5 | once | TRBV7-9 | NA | CASGPGQLRETQYF
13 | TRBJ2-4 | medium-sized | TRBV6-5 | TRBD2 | CASSYSPSGFQYF
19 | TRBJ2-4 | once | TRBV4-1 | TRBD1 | CASSHPNRPPRQGLNIQYF
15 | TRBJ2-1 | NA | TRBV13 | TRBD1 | CASSFLPDRGNEQFF
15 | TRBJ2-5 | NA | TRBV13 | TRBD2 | CASSPRGSGGQTQYF
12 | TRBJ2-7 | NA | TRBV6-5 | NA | CASSYPGNEQYF
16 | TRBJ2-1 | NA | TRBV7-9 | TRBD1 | CASSPLRGRAFDEQFF
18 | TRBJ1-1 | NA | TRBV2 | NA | CASSDKLGGAYANTEAFF
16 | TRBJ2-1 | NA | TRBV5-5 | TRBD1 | CASSLGTGSSYNEQFF
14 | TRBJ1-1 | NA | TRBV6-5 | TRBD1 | CASSLTGGNTEAFF
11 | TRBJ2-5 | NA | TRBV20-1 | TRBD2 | CSASGAGVQYF
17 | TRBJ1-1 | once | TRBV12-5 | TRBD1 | CASGLVRTGERNTEAFF
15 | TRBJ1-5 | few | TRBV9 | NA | CASSVEGRVNQPQHF
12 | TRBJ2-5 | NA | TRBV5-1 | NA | CASSLAYGTQYF
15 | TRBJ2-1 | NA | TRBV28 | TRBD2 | CASSLLAGVYNEQFF